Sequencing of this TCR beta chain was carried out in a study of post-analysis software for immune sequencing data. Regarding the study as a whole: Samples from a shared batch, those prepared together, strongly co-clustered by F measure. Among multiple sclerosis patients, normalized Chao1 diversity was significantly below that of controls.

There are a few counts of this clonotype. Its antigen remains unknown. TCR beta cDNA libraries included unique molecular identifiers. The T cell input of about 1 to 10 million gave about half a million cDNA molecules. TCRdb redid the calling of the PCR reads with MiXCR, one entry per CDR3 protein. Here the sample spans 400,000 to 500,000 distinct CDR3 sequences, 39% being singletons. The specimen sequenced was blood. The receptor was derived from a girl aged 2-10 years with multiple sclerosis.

The CDR3 coding sequence is TGCGCCAGCAGCCAAGAGGTCCCTTACAATGAGCAGTTCTTC. Translating gives CASSQEVPYNEQFF. This chain links TRBV4-3 with TRBJ2-1, with no clear D. Between the trimmed V and J ends, which lost 0 bases and 4 bases, there was a span of 7 bases. The CDR3 spans 14 residues. Germline loops: CDR1 LGHNA, CDR2 YSLEER.